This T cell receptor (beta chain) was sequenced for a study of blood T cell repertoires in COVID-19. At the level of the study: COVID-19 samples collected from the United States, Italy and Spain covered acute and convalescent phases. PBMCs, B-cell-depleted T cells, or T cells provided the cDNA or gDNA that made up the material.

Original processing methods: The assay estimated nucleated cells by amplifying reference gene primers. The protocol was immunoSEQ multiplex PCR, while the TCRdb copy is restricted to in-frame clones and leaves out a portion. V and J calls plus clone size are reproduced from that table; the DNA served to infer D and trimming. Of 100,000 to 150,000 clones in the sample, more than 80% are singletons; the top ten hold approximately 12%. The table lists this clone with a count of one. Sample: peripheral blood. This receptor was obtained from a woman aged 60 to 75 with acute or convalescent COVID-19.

The CDR3 sequence: CASSFGGSDIQYF. CDR3 coding DNA: TGTGCCAGCAGCTTCGGGGGGTCGGACATTCAGTACTTC. This chain links TRBV13 with TRBJ2-4, with TRBD2 matching 7 bases. Trimming at V came to 3 bases and at J to 8 bases, leaving 4 bases not matched to a gene. There are 13 residues in the CDR3. In germline, CDR1 is PRHDT, CDR2 FYEKMQ (reference sequence).